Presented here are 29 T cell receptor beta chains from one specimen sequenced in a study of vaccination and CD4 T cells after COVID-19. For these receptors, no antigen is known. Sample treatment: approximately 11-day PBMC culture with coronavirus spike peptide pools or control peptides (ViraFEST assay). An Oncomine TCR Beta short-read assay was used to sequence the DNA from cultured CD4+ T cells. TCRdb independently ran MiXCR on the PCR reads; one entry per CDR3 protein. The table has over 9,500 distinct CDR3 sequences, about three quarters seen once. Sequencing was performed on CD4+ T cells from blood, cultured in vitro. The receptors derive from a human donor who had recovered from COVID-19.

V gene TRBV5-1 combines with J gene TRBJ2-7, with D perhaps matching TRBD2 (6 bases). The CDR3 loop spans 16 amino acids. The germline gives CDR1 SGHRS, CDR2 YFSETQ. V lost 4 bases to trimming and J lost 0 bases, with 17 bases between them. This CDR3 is CASSPAGTLSSYEQYF. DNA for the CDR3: TGCGCCAGCAGCCCGGCGGGAACGTTGAGCTCCTACGAGCAGTACTTC.

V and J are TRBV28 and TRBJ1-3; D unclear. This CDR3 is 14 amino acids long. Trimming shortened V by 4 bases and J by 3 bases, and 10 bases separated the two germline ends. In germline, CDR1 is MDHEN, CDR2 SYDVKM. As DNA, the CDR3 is TGTGCCAGCAGTTGGTCTAAGGTTGGAAACACCATATATTTT. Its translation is CASSWSKVGNTIYF.

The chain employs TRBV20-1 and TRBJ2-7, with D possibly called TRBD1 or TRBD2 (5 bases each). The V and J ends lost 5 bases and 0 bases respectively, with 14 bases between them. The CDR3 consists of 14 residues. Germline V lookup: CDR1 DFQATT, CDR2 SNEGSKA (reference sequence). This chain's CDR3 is CSARGSHSSYEQYF. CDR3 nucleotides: TGCAGTGCTCGGGGCAGTCATAGCTCCTACGAGCAGTACTTC.

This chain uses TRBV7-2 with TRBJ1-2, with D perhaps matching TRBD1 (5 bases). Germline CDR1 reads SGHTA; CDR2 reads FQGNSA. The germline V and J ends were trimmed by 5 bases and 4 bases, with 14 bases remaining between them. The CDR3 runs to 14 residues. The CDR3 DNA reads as TGTGCCAGCAGCGTTTCGCAGGGAGGCTATGGCTACACCTTC. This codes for CASSVSQGGYGYTF.

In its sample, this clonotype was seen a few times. The CDR3 protein is CASSQRSENTGELFF. The DNA for the CDR3 is TGTGCCAGTAGTCAGAGAAGCGAGAACACCGGGGAGCTGTTTTTT. V and J are TRBV19 and TRBJ2-2, with D uncertain. The CDR3 contains 15 residues. V lost 5 bases and J 1 base, leaving 11 bases between the germline ends. Per the germline V gene, CDR1 is LNHDA and CDR2 is SQIVND (reference sequence).

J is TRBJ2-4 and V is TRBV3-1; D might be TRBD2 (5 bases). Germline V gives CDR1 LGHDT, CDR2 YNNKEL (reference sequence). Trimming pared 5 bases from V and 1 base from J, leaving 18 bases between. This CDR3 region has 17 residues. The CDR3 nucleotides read TGTGCCAGCAGCGGCCGGGGAAACTCACCCGCCAAAAACATTCAGTACTTC. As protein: CASSGRGNSPAKNIQYF.

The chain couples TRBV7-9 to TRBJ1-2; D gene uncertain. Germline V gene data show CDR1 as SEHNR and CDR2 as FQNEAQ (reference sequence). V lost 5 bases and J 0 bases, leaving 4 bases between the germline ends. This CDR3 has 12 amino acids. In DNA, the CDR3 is TGTGCCAGCAGCGGAGCTAACTATGGCTACACCTTC. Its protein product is CASSGANYGYTF.

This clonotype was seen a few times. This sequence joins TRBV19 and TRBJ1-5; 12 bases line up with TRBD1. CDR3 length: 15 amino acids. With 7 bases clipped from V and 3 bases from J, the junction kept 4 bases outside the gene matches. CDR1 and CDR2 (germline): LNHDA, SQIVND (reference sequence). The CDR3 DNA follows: TGTGCCAGTACCGGGACAGGGGGCTTCAATCAGCCCCAGCATTTT. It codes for CASTGTGGFNQPQHF.

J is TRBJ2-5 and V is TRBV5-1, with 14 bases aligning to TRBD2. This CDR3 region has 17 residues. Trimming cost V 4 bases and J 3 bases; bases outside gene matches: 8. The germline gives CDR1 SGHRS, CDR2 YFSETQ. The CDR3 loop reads CASSVGTSGSTEETQYF. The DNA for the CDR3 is TGCGCCAGCAGCGTTGGGACTAGCGGGAGTACTGAAGAGACCCAGTACTTC.

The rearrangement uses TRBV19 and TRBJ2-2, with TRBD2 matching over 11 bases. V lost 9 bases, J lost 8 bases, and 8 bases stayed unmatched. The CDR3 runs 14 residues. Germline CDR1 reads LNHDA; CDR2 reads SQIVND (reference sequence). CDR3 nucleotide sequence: TGTGCCAGCAAGGGACTAGCGGTGGGGGGGGAGCTGTTTTTT. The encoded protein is CASKGLAVGGELFF. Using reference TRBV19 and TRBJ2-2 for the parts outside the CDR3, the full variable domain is DGGITQSPKYLFRKEGQNVTLSCEQNLNHDAMYWYRQDPGQGLRLIYYSQIVNDFQKGDIAEGYSVSREKKESFPLTVTSAQKNPTAFYLCASKGLAVGGELFFGEGSRLTVL.

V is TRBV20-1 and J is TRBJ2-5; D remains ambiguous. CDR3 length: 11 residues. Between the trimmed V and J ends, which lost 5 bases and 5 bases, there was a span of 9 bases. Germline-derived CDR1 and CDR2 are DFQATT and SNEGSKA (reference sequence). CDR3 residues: CSARPAETQYF. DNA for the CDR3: TGCAGTGCTCGCCCGGCGGAGACCCAGTACTTC.

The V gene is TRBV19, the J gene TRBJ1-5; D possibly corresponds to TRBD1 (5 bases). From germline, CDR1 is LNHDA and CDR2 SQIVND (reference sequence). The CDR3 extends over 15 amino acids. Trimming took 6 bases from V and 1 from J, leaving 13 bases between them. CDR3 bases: TGTGCCAGTAGGATGGTTGGGGGGAGCAATCAGCCCCAGCATTTT. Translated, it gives CASRMVGGSNQPQHF.

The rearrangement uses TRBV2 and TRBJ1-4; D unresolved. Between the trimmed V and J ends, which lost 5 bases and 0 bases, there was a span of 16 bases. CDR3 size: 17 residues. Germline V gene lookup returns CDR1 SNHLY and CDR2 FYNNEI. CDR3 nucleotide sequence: TGTGCCAGCAGTTTCCACTTTGGACGGGCAACTAATGAAAAACTGTTTTTT. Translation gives CASSFHFGRATNEKLFF.

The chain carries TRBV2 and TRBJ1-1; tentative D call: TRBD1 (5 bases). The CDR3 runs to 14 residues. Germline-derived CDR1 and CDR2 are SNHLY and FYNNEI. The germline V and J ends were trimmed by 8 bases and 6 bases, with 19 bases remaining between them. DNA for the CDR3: TGTGCCAGCCGGTGGAACACAGGTATCTCTGAAGCTTTCTTT. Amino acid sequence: CASRWNTGISEAFF.

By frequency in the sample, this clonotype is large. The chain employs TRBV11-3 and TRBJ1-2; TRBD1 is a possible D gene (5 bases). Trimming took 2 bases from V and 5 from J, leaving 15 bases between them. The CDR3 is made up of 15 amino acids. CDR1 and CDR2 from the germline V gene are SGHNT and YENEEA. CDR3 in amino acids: CASSLTDSKTYGYTF. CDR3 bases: TGTGCCAGCAGCTTAACCGACAGCAAAACTTATGGCTACACCTTC.

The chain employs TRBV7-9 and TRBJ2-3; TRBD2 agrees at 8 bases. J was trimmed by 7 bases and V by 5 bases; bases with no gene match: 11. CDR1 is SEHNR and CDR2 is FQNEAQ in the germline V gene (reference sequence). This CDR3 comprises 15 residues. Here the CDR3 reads CASSPLGLVLHTQYF. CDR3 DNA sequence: TGTGCCAGCAGCCCCCTGGGACTAGTCCTGCATACGCAGTATTTT. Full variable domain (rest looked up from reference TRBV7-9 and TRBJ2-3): DTGVSQNPRHKITKRGQNVTFRCDPISEHNRLYWYRQTLGQGPEFLTYFQNEAQLEKSRLLSDRFSAERPKGSFSTLEIQRTEQGDSAMYLCASSPLGLVLHTQYFGPGTRLTVL.

The CDR3 reads CASTTGATSSYEQYF. The CDR3 bases are TGTGCCAGCACCACAGGGGCCACTAGCTCCTACGAGCAGTACTTC. The V call is TRBV28, the J call TRBJ2-7, with 7 bases fitting TRBD1. V was clipped by 7 bases and J by 0 bases; unmatched bases: 9. The germline V gene has CDR1 MDHEN and CDR2 SYDVKM. The CDR3 runs to 15 residues.

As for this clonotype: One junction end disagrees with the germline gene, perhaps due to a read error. CDR3 bases: TGTGCCAGTAGTGTACTAGCGGGGCTGGGCACCGGGGGGCTGTTTTTT. Protein: CASSVLAGLGTGGLFF. The chain has TRBV19 and TRBJ2-2, with 10 bases lining up with TRBD2. The germline gives CDR1 LNHDA, CDR2 SQIVND (reference sequence). This CDR3 is 16 amino acids long.

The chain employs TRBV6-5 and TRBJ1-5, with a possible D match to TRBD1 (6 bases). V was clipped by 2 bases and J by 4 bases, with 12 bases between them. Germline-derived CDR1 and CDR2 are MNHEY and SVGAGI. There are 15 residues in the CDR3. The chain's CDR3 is CASSYAGTRNQPQHF. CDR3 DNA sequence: TGTGCCAGCAGTTACGCCGGGACACGTAATCAGCCCCAGCATTTT.

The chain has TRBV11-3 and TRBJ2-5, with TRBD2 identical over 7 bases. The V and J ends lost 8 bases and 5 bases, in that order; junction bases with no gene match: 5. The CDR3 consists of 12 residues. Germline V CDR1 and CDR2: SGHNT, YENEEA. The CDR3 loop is CASERGGETQYF. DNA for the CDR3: TGTGCCAGCGAGAGGGGAGGGGAGACCCAGTACTTC.

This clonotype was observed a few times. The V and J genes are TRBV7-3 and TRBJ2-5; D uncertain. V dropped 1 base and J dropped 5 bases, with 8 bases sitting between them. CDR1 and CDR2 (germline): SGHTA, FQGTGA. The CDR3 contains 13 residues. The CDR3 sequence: CASSLSLGETQYF. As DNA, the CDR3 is TGTGCCAGCAGCTTAAGTCTGGGGGAGACCCAGTACTTC.

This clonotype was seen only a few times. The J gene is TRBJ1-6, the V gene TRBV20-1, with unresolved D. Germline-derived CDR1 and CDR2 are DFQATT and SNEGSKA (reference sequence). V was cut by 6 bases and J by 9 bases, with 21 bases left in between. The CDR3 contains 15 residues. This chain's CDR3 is CSAHAGSLRSSPLHF. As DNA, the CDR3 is TGCAGTGCCCACGCCGGGTCCTTGAGGAGTTCACCCCTCCACTTT.

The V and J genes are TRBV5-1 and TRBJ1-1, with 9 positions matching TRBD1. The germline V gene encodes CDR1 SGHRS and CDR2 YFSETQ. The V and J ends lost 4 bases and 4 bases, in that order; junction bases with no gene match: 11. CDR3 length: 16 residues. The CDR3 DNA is TGCGCCAGCAGCGGGACCTCCGGGACAGGGTCCACTGAAGCTTTCTTT. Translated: CASSGTSGTGSTEAFF.

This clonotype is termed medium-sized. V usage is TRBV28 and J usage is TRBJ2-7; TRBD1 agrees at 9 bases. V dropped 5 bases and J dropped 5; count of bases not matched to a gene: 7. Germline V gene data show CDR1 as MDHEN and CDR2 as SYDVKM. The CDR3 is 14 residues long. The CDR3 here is CASSPGTGRDEQYF. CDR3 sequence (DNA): TGTGCCAGCAGTCCCGGGACAGGGCGCGACGAGCAGTACTTC.

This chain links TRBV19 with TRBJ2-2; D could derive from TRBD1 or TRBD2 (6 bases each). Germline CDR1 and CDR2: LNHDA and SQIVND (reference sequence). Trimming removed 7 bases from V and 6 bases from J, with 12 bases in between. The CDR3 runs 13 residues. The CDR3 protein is CASNWGAPGELFF. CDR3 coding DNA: TGTGCCAGTAACTGGGGGGCCCCCGGGGAGCTGTTTTTT.

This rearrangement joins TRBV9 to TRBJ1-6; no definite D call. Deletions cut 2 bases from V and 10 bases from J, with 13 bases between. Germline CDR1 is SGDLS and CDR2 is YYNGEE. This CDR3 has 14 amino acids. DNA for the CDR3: TGTGCCAGCAGCGTCTCACCACCCCCATCACCCCTCCACTTT. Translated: CASSVSPPPSPLHF.

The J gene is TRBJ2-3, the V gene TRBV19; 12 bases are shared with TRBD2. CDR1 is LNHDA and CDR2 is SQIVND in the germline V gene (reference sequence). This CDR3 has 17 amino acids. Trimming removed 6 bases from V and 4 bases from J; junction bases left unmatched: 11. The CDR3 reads CASRGHGLAGKADTQYF. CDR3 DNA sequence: TGTGCCAGTAGAGGACACGGACTAGCGGGAAAGGCAGATACGCAGTATTTT. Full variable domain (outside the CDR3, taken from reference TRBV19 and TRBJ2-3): DGGITQSPKYLFRKEGQNVTLSCEQNLNHDAMYWYRQDPGQGLRLIYYSQIVNDFQKGDIAEGYSVSREKKESFPLTVTSAQKNPTAFYLCASRGHGLAGKADTQYFGPGTRLTVL.

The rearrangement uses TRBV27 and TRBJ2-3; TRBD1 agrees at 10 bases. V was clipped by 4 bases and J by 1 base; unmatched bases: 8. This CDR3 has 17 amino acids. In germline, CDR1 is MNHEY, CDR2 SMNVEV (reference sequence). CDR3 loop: CASSSPSGTGGTDTQYF. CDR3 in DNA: TGTGCCAGCAGTTCTCCGTCCGGGACAGGGGGCACAGATACGCAGTATTTT.

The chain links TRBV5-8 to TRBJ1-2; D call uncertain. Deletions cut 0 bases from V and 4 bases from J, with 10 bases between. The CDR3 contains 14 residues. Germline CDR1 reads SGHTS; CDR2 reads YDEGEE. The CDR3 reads CASSLELGIYGYTF. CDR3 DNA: TGTGCCAGCAGCTTGGAGCTAGGGATCTATGGCTACACCTTC.